This T cell receptor beta chain is from a study of cytomegalovirus exposure and HLA in healthy donors. Repertoires were generated with immunoSEQ multiplex PCR, while TCRdb's copy carries only in-frame clones and drops some. Here the sample spans 130,000 to 150,000 clones, approximately 90% being singletons. The TCR was taken from a woman in her 30s in good health and CMV-seropositive. What was sequenced was PBMCs.

The chain's CDR3 is CASRKREAGNTIYF. The CDR3 coding sequence is TGTGCCAGCAGGAAGAGGGAGGCTGGAAACACCATATATTTT. This rearrangement joins TRBV7-9 to TRBJ1-3; D gene unclear. Per the germline V gene, CDR1 is SEHNR and CDR2 is FQNEAQ (reference sequence). Trimming left V 6 bases short and J 2 bases short, with 11 bases between. The CDR3 has 14 amino acids. Drawing the rest from reference TRBV7-9 and TRBJ1-3, the complete variable domain is DTGVSQNPRHKITKRGQNVTFRCDPISEHNRLYWYRQTLGQGPEFLTYFQNEAQLEKSRLLSDRFSAERPKGSFSTLEIQRTEQGDSAMYLCASRKREAGNTIYFGEGSWLTVV.